A single sample gave rise to the 7 T cell receptor beta chains below, sequenced in a study of blood T cell repertoires in COVID-19 (dated by TCRdb to about 2020). Libraries came from the immunoSEQ multiplex PCR assay. The clones in this table, taken by TCRdb from immuneACCESS, are in-frame only. Not every clone is retained; where verified, under half of the shortfall comes from an unresolved V gene, and the cause of the rest is unknown. The sample includes under 300,000 clones, with 81% observed a single time. The top ten clonotypes cover around 3% of the sample. The sequencing input was peripheral blood. These receptors were taken from an older woman with active or convalescent COVID-19.

The chain recombines TRBV7-7 with TRBJ2-1, with 7 bases lining up with TRBD2. V lost 5 bases and J lost 6; bases outside the gene matches: 13. Germline V gives CDR1 SSHAT, CDR2 FNYEAQ (reference sequence). The CDR3 consists of 16 residues. The CDR3 is CASSRLVGGGINEQFF. Here the CDR3 DNA reads TGTGCCAGCAGCCGCCTTGTGGGGGGGGGTATCAATGAGCAGTTCTTC.

This sequence joins TRBV4-2 and TRBJ2-5, with 7 bases matching TRBD1. J was trimmed by 4 bases and V by 6 bases; bases with no gene match: 8. Germline-derived CDR1 and CDR2 are LGHNA and YNFKEQ. The CDR3 has 14 residues. This CDR3 reads CASSLGTDLETQYF. The CDR3 bases are TGTGCCAGCAGTCTAGGGACAGACCTAGAGACCCAGTACTTC.

This clone has a single count. V is TRBV11-2 and J is TRBJ1-4; possible D gene TRBD1, 6 bases. Germline CDR1 SGHAT, CDR2 FQNNGV. This CDR3 region has 12 residues. The CDR3 nucleotides are TGTGTCGCGGGGGCCCCCTATGAAAAACTGTTTTTT. Its translation: CVAGAPYEKLFF.

V is TRBV5-8 and J is TRBJ1-5; TRBD1 matches 7 bases. Germline CDR1 and CDR2: SGHTS and YDEGEE. This CDR3 has 14 residues. The junction had 9 bases not matched to a gene; V was cut back by 6 bases and J by 6 bases. The CDR3 is CASNPREGAQPQHF. DNA of the CDR3: TGTGCCAGCAACCCTCGGGAGGGGGCTCAGCCCCAGCATTTT.

This sequence joins TRBV4-1 and TRBJ2-2; D is ambiguous. CDR1 and CDR2 from the germline V gene are MGHRA and YSYEKL. This CDR3 contains 13 residues. V was pared by 2 bases and J by 7 bases, with 8 bases between. The CDR3 loop reads CASSQTEHGELFF. The CDR3 DNA reads as TGCGCCAGCAGCCAAACCGAACACGGGGAGCTGTTTTTT.

The gene calls are TRBV6-5 and TRBJ1-5; 7 positions agree with TRBD1. The CDR3 covers 14 residues. In germline, CDR1 is MNHEY, CDR2 SVGAGI. Trimming at V came to 5 bases and at J to 4 bases, leaving 5 bases not matched to a gene. In DNA, the CDR3 is TGTGCCAGCAGTCGGCCGGGACAGAATCAGCCCCAGCATTTT. Protein: CASSRPGQNQPQHF.

The rearrangement uses TRBV4-3 and TRBJ1-2; D possibly corresponds to TRBD1 (6 bases). Germline V gene sequence: CDR1 LGHNA, CDR2 YSLEER. V gave up 0 bases and J gave up 4 bases, with 15 bases separating them. CDR3 length equals 16 residues. The CDR3 DNA is TGCGCCAGCAGCCAAGATCGGGGGGCCCTTTCCTATGGCTACACCTTC. Its translation is CASSQDRGALSYGYTF.